These T cell receptor beta chains were read from a single sample in a study of response to subunit inactivated influenza vaccine. TCRdb re-analysed the RT-PCR reads in MiXCR, keeping a single row per CDR3 protein. Of 450,000 to 700,000 distinct CDR3 sequences in the sample, 11% to 15% were seen once. This specimen consisted of PBMCs from blood, obtained 11 to 12 days after vaccination. These receptors originate from a man in his fifties or sixties who received an inactivated influenza vaccine. CDR3s include the opening cysteine and the closing phenylalanine or tryptophan. D genes are given only for firm matches. Not all rows give a size; the values are once, few, many and, for expanded clones, a class.

D gene	clone size	V gene	J gene	CDR3 protein	CDR3 DNA
TRBD1	many	TRBV18	TRBJ2-1	CASSPKGTGSGNEQFF	TGTGCCAGCTCACCAAAAGGGACAGGGTCGGGCAATGAGCAGTTCTTC
TRBD2	-	TRBV9	TRBJ2-3	CASSVRPSGSGSTDTQYF	TGTGCCAGCAGCGTACGTCCTAGCGGGAGTGGCAGCACAGATACGCAGTATTTT
-	few	TRBV11-2	TRBJ2-7	CASSLEWVSYEQYF	TGTGCCAGCAGCTTAGAGTGGGTCTCCTACGAGCAGTACTTC
-	many	TRBV5-5	TRBJ2-1	CASSLRRETPTRFF	TGTGCCAGCAGCCTCCGCCGGGAGACACCAACACGGTTCTTC
TRBD2	-	TRBV5-1	TRBJ2-1	CASSLAVTSVYNEQFF	TGCGCCAGCAGCTTGGCCGTTACTAGCGTTTACAATGAGCAGTTCTTC
TRBD1	once	TRBV10-2	TRBJ2-1	CASARDRVINEQFF	TGCGCCAGCGCCCGGGACAGGGTGATTAATGAGCAGTTCTTC
-	-	TRBV5-1	TRBJ2-1	CASSLGVNYNEQFF	TGCGCCAGCAGCTTAGGCGTCAACTACAATGAGCAGTTCTTC
-	few	TRBV20-1	TRBJ2-7	CSARESHEQYF	TGCAGTGCTAGAGAGAGCCACGAGCAGTACTTC
-	few	TRBV7-2	TRBJ1-1	CASSLQPQNTEAFF	TGTGCCAGCAGTTTACAGCCTCAGAACACTGAAGCTTTCTTT
-	-	TRBV10-3	TRBJ2-1	CAISDPPGIQGPHNEQFF	TGTGCCATCAGTGATCCTCCCGGCATCCAGGGACCCCACAATGAGCAGTTCTTC
TRBD2	-	TRBV7-6	TRBJ2-1	CASSSGLGSREQFF	TGTGCCAGCAGCTCGGGACTAGGCTCTCGTGAGCAGTTCTTC
TRBD2	few	TRBV7-3	TRBJ2-7	CASTLRRREGVYEQYF	TGTGCCAGCACCTTAAGGAGGCGGGAGGGTGTTTACGAGCAGTACTTC
-	-	TRBV28	TRBJ2-4	CASSSHGTSLYIQYF	TGTGCCAGCAGCTCTCACGGGACCTCCCTATACATTCAGTACTTC
TRBD1	-	TRBV9	TRBJ2-7	CASSVDLFGGQGLYEQYF	TGTGCCAGCAGCGTAGATCTATTTGGGGGACAGGGTCTTTACGAGCAGTACTTC
TRBD2	-	TRBV6-2/TRBV6-3	TRBJ2-1	CASSYPMTSGRSRGTDEQFF	TGTGCCAGCAGTTACCCGATGACTAGCGGGAGGTCCCGGGGTACAGATGAGCAGTTCTTC
-	few	TRBV6-6	TRBJ2-7	CASRTGDYEQYF	TGTGCCAGCAGGACCGGCGATTACGAGCAGTACTTC
-	-	TRBV20-1	TRBJ1-6	CSARAALSSYNSPLHF	TGCAGTGCTAGAGCGGCTCTCAGCTCCTATAATTCACCCCTCCACTTT
-	-	TRBV20-1	TRBJ1-2	CSAGLNYGYTF	TGCAGTGCTGGTTTAAACTATGGCTACACCTTC
TRBD1	few	TRBV6-5	TRBJ2-7	CASSYSGTGGEQYF	TGTGCCAGCAGTTACTCGGGGACAGGGGGGGAGCAGTACTTC
-	-	TRBV20-1	TRBJ1-5	CSARAGTATQPQHF	TGCAGTGCTAGAGCCGGGACCGCCACCCAGCCCCAGCATTTT
-	-	TRBV7-8	TRBJ1-5	CASSADSSNQPQHF	TGTGCCAGCAGCGCGGACAGTAGCAATCAGCCCCAGCATTTT
-	-	TRBV28	TRBJ2-7	CASSLTGLDSYEQYF	TGTGCCAGCAGTTTAACCGGACTCGACTCCTACGAGCAGTACTTC
-	-	TRBV18	TRBJ1-2	CASSPTLTENYGYTF	TGTGCCAGCTCACCAACTCTTACCGAGAACTATGGCTACACCTTC
-	few	TRBV7-2	TRBJ2-3	CASSLVALYTDTQYF	TGTGCCAGCAGCTTAGTAGCCCTATACACAGATACGCAGTATTTT
-	few	TRBV2	TRBJ1-1	CATSEMGRRYTEAFF	TGTGCCACCTCTGAGATGGGCAGACGGTACACTGAAGCTTTCTTT
-	-	TRBV28	TRBJ2-7	CASYSPGSRYEQYF	TGTGCCAGCTACTCCCCAGGCAGCCGCTACGAGCAGTACTTC
-	few	TRBV20-1	TRBJ1-1	CSARDAASEAFF	TGCAGTGCTAGAGACGCCGCCAGTGAAGCTTTCTTT
TRBD2	few	TRBV20-1	TRBJ2-7	CSARGGRHYEQYF	TGCAGTGCCCGGGGAGGGAGACATTACGAGCAGTACTTC
TRBD2	-	TRBV6-5	TRBJ2-1	CASSSGSGGGTYNEQFF	TGTGCCAGCAGTTCTGGCAGCGGGGGGGGCACCTACAATGAGCAGTTCTTC
TRBD2	-	TRBV7-9	TRBJ2-3	CASSLVLSGSDTQYF	TGTGCCAGCAGCTTAGTGCTTAGCGGGAGTGATACGCAGTATTTT
-	-	TRBV5-5	TRBJ2-7	CASSLGPREQYF	TGTGCCAGCAGCTTGGGGCCTCGCGAGCAGTACTTC
TRBD1	-	TRBV20-1	TRBJ1-2	CSASTSGTGPDYGYTF	TGCAGTGCTAGTACCTCCGGGACAGGGCCTGACTATGGCTACACCTTC
-	-	TRBV5-5	TRBJ2-7	CASSSLPSSYEQYF	TGTGCCAGCAGCTCATTGCCGAGCTCCTACGAGCAGTACTTC
-	many	TRBV12-3/TRBV12-4	TRBJ2-3	CASSLTGPDTQYF	TGTGCCAGCAGCCTAACAGGGCCAGATACGCAGTATTTT
TRBD2	few	TRBV12-3/TRBV12-4	TRBJ2-1	CASSSNSGHSYNEQFF	TGTGCCAGCAGTTCCAATAGCGGGCACTCCTACAATGAGCAGTTCTTC
-	-	TRBV28	TRBJ1-5	CASSLWGGNQPQLF	TGTGCCAGCAGTTTATGGGGGGGCAATCAGCCCCAGCTTTTT
TRBD1	few	TRBV20-1	TRBJ2-7	CSARDPGQVEQYF	TGCAGTGCTAGAGATCCCGGACAGGTCGAGCAGTACTTC
TRBD1	few	TRBV3-1	TRBJ2-2	CASSLGTGGRTGELFF	TGTGCCAGCAGCCTAGGGACAGGGGGCCGCACCGGGGAGCTGTTTTTT
-	many	TRBV15	TRBJ2-2	CATSRDRQTTGELFF	TGTGCCACCAGCAGAGACCGACAGACCACCGGGGAGCTGTTTTTT
-	once	TRBV9	TRBJ2-5	CASSVTSRDTQYF	TGTGCCAGCAGCGTAACTAGCCGGGACACCCAGTACTTC
TRBD2	-	TRBV20-1	TRBJ2-3	CSAVSWRENGGDTQYF	TGCAGTGCAGTAAGCTGGCGGGAGAACGGGGGAGATACGCAGTATTTT
-	few	TRBV20-1	TRBJ2-3	CSARAPRFGADTQYF	TGCAGTGCTAGAGCCCCCCGCTTCGGCGCGGATACGCAGTATTTT
TRBD2	-	TRBV27	TRBJ2-7	CASRLEGAGGLSEQYF	TGTGCCAGCCGCCTAGAAGGAGCGGGGGGGCTTAGCGAGCAGTACTTC
-	-	TRBV15	TRBJ2-7	CATSREALSYEQYF	TGTGCCACCAGCAGGGAAGCGCTCTCCTACGAGCAGTACTTC
-	few	TRBV20-1	TRBJ2-3	CSVAGQYSTDTQYF	TGCAGTGTAGCCGGACAGTATAGCACAGATACGCAGTATTTT
-	many	TRBV12-3/TRBV12-4	TRBJ2-5	CASSFLGETQYF	TGTGCCAGCAGTTTTCTAGGAGAGACCCAGTACTTC
-	few	TRBV20-1	TRBJ1-5	CSAREPLGQPQHF	TGCAGTGCTAGAGAGCCGCTGGGGCAGCCCCAGCATTTT
TRBD2	-	TRBV29-1	TRBJ2-7	CSVEGLAGGTYEQYF	TGCAGCGTTGAAGGTCTAGCGGGGGGAACCTACGAGCAGTACTTC
-	-	TRBV28	TRBJ2-4	CASSSLRNIQYF	TGTGCCAGCAGTTCCCTCAGAAACATTCAGTACTTC
-	many	TRBV5-6	TRBJ2-2	CASSFVQNRARAGELFF	TGTGCCAGCAGCTTTGTCCAGAACAGGGCTCGTGCAGGGGAGCTGTTTTTT
-	-	TRBV2	TRBJ2-1	CASSERGGIYNEQFF	TGTGCCAGCAGTGAACGGGGCGGGATCTACAATGAGCAGTTCTTC
TRBD2	-	TRBV5-4	TRBJ2-5	CASSLGGSGGQQETQYF	TGTGCCAGCAGCTTGGGCGGTAGCGGGGGTCAACAAGAGACCCAGTACTTC
-	many	TRBV30	TRBJ2-1	CAWKKYNEQFF	TGTGCCTGGAAAAAATACAATGAGCAGTTCTTC
-	-	TRBV29-1	TRBJ2-2	CSVEDRLAVGELFF	TGCAGCGTTGAAGATCGGCTAGCCGTCGGGGAGCTGTTTTTT
TRBD1	many	TRBV28	TRBJ2-5	CASSQDRVGETQYF	TGTGCCAGCAGTCAAGACAGGGTTGGCGAGACCCAGTACTTC